This T cell receptor (beta chain) stems from a study of T cells in Graves' hyperthyroidism and ophthalmopathy. TCR beta CDR3 regions were amplified from RNA. Carried out on the TCR CDR3, a first-round RT-PCR used the HTBI primer set. TCRdb ran MiXCR on the multiplex PCR reads and lists one entry per CDR3 protein. The profile shows 350,000 to 400,000 distinct CDR3 sequences, about a fifth of them singletons. At least ten counts were recorded for this clonotype. Material for sequencing was blood. This clonotype originated in a woman between 18 and 29 years old with Graves' hyperthyroidism.

CDR3 DNA sequence: TGTGCCAGCAGTTCCGGGACAGGGACCACCGGGGAGCTGTTTTTT. Amino acid sequence: CASSSGTGTTGELFF. This rearrangement joins TRBV3-1 to TRBJ2-2; 9 bases are shared with TRBD1. With V trimmed by 6 bases and J by 4 bases, 6 bases remained unmatched. This CDR3 is built from 15 residues. CDR1 and CDR2 from the germline V gene are LGHDT and YNNKEL (reference sequence).